The 7 T cell receptor beta chains below were found in one sample sequenced in a study of blood T cell repertoires in COVID-19. The table came from immunoSEQ multiplex PCR; TCRdb's copy has only in-frame clones and leaves some out. Of around 130,000 clones listed, 80% to 90% were seen once; the top ten hold under 12%. Material for sequencing was peripheral blood. Receptors originate from a man in his 60s with active or convalescent COVID-19.

V gene TRBV24-1 combines with J gene TRBJ2-5; 9 bases agree with TRBD1. Trimming cost V 10 bases and J 5 bases; bases outside gene matches: 10. The CDR3 is 14 amino acids. The germline V gene encodes CDR1 KGHDR and CDR2 SFDVKD. CDR3 in amino acids: CATSGTGPRETQYF. The CDR3 coding sequence is TGTGCCACGTCCGGGACAGGGCCCAGGGAGACCCAGTACTTC.

The rearrangement joins TRBV18 to TRBJ2-6, with D maybe TRBD1 (6 bases). The CDR3 has 16 residues. In germline, CDR1 is KGHSH, CDR2 LQKENI. V dropped 5 bases and J dropped 4 bases, with 15 bases sitting between them. In DNA form, the CDR3 reads TGTGCCAGCTCAGCCATCAGGGGTGAGGGGGCCAACGTCCTGACTTTC. As protein: CASSAIRGEGANVLTF.

The chain carries TRBV9 and TRBJ2-1; TRBD2 matches at 11 bases. The CDR3 has 22 residues. Germline trimming cut 3 bases from V and 8 bases from J; bases unmatched to any gene: 28. Germline CDR1 and CDR2: SGDLS and YYNGEE. The DNA for the CDR3 is TGTGCCAGCAGCGGGGGACTGACTGTAGCGGGAGGGCCGGTAGTACACAAGGATGAGCAGTTCTTC. This sequence encodes CASSGGLTVAGGPVVHKDEQFF.

V gene TRBV28 combines with J gene TRBJ2-5; D possibly corresponds to TRBD1 (6 bases). In germline, CDR1 is MDHEN, CDR2 SYDVKM. This CDR3 comprises 14 residues. The V gene lost 3 bases and the J gene lost 6 bases, with 14 bases spanning the gap. This CDR3 is CASSLQGTGQTQYF. CDR3 nucleotides: TGTGCCAGCAGTTTGCAGGGGACGGGACAGACCCAGTACTTC.

The sample holds a few counts of this clone. The CDR3 coding sequence is TGTGCCACCAGCAGAGGGGGGCTGACGAACTATGGCTACACCTTC. As protein: CATSRGGLTNYGYTF. The chain couples TRBV15 to TRBJ1-2, with a tentative D call TRBD1 (6 bases). CDR1 LNHNV and CDR2 YYDKDF come from the germline V gene (reference sequence). This CDR3 has 15 residues. V was trimmed by 1 base and J by 2 bases, leaving 11 bases between them.

The gene calls are TRBV3-1 (or the pseudogene TRBV3-2) and TRBJ1-3; 8 nucleotides line up with TRBD1. J gave up 4 bases and V 2 bases, and 7 bases lay outside the gene matches. The CDR3 consists of 16 residues. CDR1 and CDR2 (germline): LGHDT, YNNKEL (reference sequence). This CDR3 reads CASSQPGQGSGNTIYF. For the CDR3, the DNA is TGTGCCAGCAGCCAACCCGGACAGGGTTCCGGAAACACCATATATTTT.

This chain connects TRBV18 to TRBJ1-2; D not certain. Germline loops: CDR1 KGHSH, CDR2 LQKENI. The CDR3 is 15 amino acids. V dropped 0 bases and J dropped 2 bases, with 10 bases sitting between them. Written as DNA, the CDR3 is TGTGCCAGCTCACCACCGGGCAGTCAGAACTATGGCTACACCTTC. This sequence encodes CASSPPGSQNYGYTF.